This passage covers 22 T cell receptor beta chains from one sample sequenced in a study of sequential checkpoint blockade in melanoma (dated by TCRdb to the late 2010s). The treatment or condition label for this specimen denotes: randomized to nivolumab then ipilimumab (arm A) or the reverse (arm B). Libraries were made using the immunoSEQ multiplex PCR assay. In TCRdb, the immuneACCESS table is reduced to in-frame sequences with V and J assigned. These tables do not hold every clone; where another copy was compared, an unresolved V gene accounts for under half, and the others remain unexplained. Within this sample are about 12,000 clones, with roughly 83% of them counted one time only. The top ten constitute about 51% of the sample. This specimen was CD8+ T cells sorted from blood (inferred from file names), taken from a patient given nivolumab and ipilimumab in sequence. The receptors shown here come from a human donor with melanoma.

V and J are TRBV10-1 and TRBJ2-5; no reliable D call. Germline V gene sequence: CDR1 WNHNN, CDR2 SYGVQD (reference sequence). V was cut by 0 bases and J by 3 bases, with 11 bases left in between. There are 15 residues in the CDR3. The chain's CDR3 is CASSESLEVKETQYF. The CDR3, as DNA: TGCGCCAGCAGTGAGTCGCTTGAGGTGAAAGAGACCCAGTACTTC.

The chain links TRBV9 to TRBJ1-6; D gene uncertain. The V end was cut by 0 bases, the J end by 9 bases, with 7 bases between. Per the germline V gene, CDR1 is SGDLS and CDR2 is YYNGEE. The CDR3 is 13 amino acids. The CDR3 DNA sequence: TGTGCCAGCAGCGTAGGTTTCGGTTCACCCCTCCACTTT. Translating it yields CASSVGFGSPLHF.

The chain has TRBV28 and TRBJ2-1, with 8 positions matching TRBD1. The germline V gene has CDR1 MDHEN and CDR2 SYDVKM. CDR3 length: 16 residues. Trimming removed 4 bases from V and 4 bases from J; junction bases left unmatched: 9. The CDR3 nucleotides are TGTGCCAGCAGTTACATGGACAGGGACACATACAATGAGCAGTTCTTC. It is translated as CASSYMDRDTYNEQFF.

The DNA of the CDR3 is TGTGCCAGCAGTTTTTCCCGGACAGGGGGCCTCGGAGGCTACACCTTC. It specifies CASSFSRTGGLGGYTF. V is TRBV28 and J is TRBJ1-2; 11 bases are a match to TRBD1. This CDR3 region has 16 residues. Germline CDR1 MDHEN, CDR2 SYDVKM. After removal of 3 bases from V and 8 bases from J, the junction contained 11 bases not matched to a gene.

This clone appeared once. The chain employs TRBV7-2 and TRBJ2-5; 10 nucleotides align to TRBD2. Germline V gene data show CDR1 as SGHTA and CDR2 as FQGNSA. This CDR3 contains 17 residues. With V trimmed by 2 bases and J by 5 bases, 11 bases remained unmatched. The CDR3 region is CASSLNLQRGGLETQYF. The CDR3 nucleotides are TGTGCCAGCAGCTTAAACTTGCAGCGGGGGGGTTTGGAGACCCAGTACTTC.

This clone was found a few times. The chain carries TRBV13 and TRBJ1-3; no reliable D call. Germline V CDR1 and CDR2: PRHDT, FYEKMQ (reference sequence). Trimming shortened V by 0 bases and J by 7 bases, and 10 bases separated the two germline ends. This CDR3 region has 14 residues. Here the CDR3 DNA reads TGTGCCAGCAGCTTAGGCCGGTGGAGCAACACCATATATTTT. Protein product: CASSLGRWSNTIYF.

V usage is TRBV7-8 and J usage is TRBJ2-1; 10 bases agree with TRBD2. CDR1 is SGHVS, CDR2 FQNEAQ, per germline. The CDR3 covers 16 residues. Unmatched junction bases numbered 12, after V lost 5 bases and J lost 8 bases. CDR3 sequence: CASSPMSGGVLDEQFF. In DNA, the CDR3 is TGTGCCAGCAGCCCGATGAGCGGGGGGGTTCTCGATGAGCAGTTCTTC.

V usage is TRBV13 and J usage is TRBJ1-3; 8 positions match TRBD1. Germline loops: CDR1 PRHDT, CDR2 FYEKMQ (reference sequence). Trimming removed 4 bases from V and 1 base from J; junction bases left unmatched: 15. This CDR3 has 19 residues. CDR3 DNA sequence: TGTGCCAGCAGCTCTGCCTTTACTCGGACAGGGCGATCTGGAAACACCATATATTTT. As protein: CASSSAFTRTGRSGNTIYF.

The chain uses TRBV5-1 and TRBJ1-2; tentatively, D is TRBD1 (5 bases). Germline V CDR1 and CDR2: SGHRS, YFSETQ. Trimming took off 0 bases at V and 3 bases at J, with 15 bases between the two ends. This CDR3 is built from 16 residues. CDR3 sequence reads: CASSLESGREHYGYTF. The CDR3 DNA sequence: TGCGCCAGCAGCTTGGAGTCGGGCAGGGAACACTATGGCTACACCTTC.

The J gene is TRBJ1-1, the V gene TRBV19, with D possibly matching TRBD1 (5 bases). CDR3 length: 13 residues. Trimming pared 7 bases from V and 4 bases from J, leaving 13 bases between. The germline V gene encodes CDR1 LNHDA and CDR2 SQIVND (reference sequence). CDR3 coding DNA: TGTGCCAGTAAAGCAGCTGGGGCCACTGAAGCTTTCTTT. Amino acids: CASKAAGATEAFF.

This clone was counted once. One end of the junction is discordant with germline, which a read error may explain. J is TRBJ2-1 and V is TRBV7-3, with TRBD2 identical over 8 bases. Germline lookup yields CDR1 SGHTA and CDR2 FQGTGA. This CDR3 is built from 15 residues. CDR3 in amino acids: CASTLSGGSYNEQFF. The CDR3 coding sequence is TGTGCCAGCACCTTAAGCGGGGGCTCCTACAATGAGCAGTTCTTC.

The chain joins TRBV5-1 to TRBJ2-7; 7 bases are a match to TRBD1. Per germline, CDR1 SGHRS and CDR2 YFSETQ. V dropped 6 bases and J dropped 3; count of bases not matched to a gene: 9. CDR3 length equals 14 residues. This chain's CDR3 is CASTSGTDSYEQYF. The CDR3 nucleotides read TGCGCCAGCACCTCCGGGACAGATAGCTACGAGCAGTACTTC.

This clone has only one observation. DNA for the CDR3: TGTGCCAGCAGTTCGGTGCGACAGGGGGTTTACAATGAGCAGTTCTTC. Its translation is CASSSVRQGVYNEQFF. The chain has TRBV28 and TRBJ2-1, with 9 positions matching TRBD1. CDR3 length equals 16 residues. Looked up from germline, CDR1 is MDHEN and CDR2 is SYDVKM. Trimming removed 4 bases from V and 4 bases from J; junction bases left unmatched: 8.

This sequence joins TRBV23-1 and TRBJ1-5; no definite D call. TRBV23-1 falls under the ORF class, with uncertain function. Deletions cut 2 bases from V and 1 base from J, with 9 bases between. This CDR3 contains 15 residues. The CDR3 region has the DNA TGCGCCAGCAGTCAAGAGACAAGAAGCAATCAGCCCCAGCATTTT. It is translated as CASSQETRSNQPQHF.

This clone has just a few counts. The V gene is TRBV5-1, the J gene TRBJ2-4; D perhaps matches TRBD2 (6 bases). V gave up 4 bases and J gave up 0 bases, with 11 bases separating them. The germline CDR1 and CDR2 sequences are SGHRS and YFSETQ. The CDR3 totals 15 residues. The CDR3 region is CASSTGELAKNIQYF. CDR3 coding DNA: TGCGCCAGCAGCACGGGGGAGTTAGCCAAAAACATTCAGTACTTC.

The chain links TRBV5-6 to TRBJ2-7; D gene unclear. V lost 2 bases to trimming and J lost 0 bases, with 9 bases between them. Germline values: CDR1 SGHDT, CDR2 YYEEEE. The CDR3 covers 14 residues. CDR3 in amino acids: CASSFSLLSYEQYF. The CDR3 bases are TGTGCCAGCAGCTTTTCCTTACTCTCCTACGAGCAGTACTTC.

V gene TRBV7-9 combines with J gene TRBJ2-2, with 8 bases matching TRBD2. The J segment lost 4 bases and the V segment lost 5 bases, leaving 3 bases of the junction unmatched. Germline-derived CDR1 and CDR2 are SEHNR and FQNEAQ (reference sequence). The CDR3 spans 14 residues. The CDR3 sequence is CASSPGTSTGELFF. The CDR3 region has the DNA TGTGCCAGCAGCCCTGGGACTAGCACCGGGGAGCTGTTTTTT.

The table lists this clone with a count of one. The chain carries TRBV6-5 and TRBJ1-2; TRBD1 matches at 10 bases. Germline trimming cut 6 bases from V and 5 bases from J; bases unmatched to any gene: 6. The CDR3 has 14 amino acids. Germline CDR1 is MNHEY and CDR2 is SVGAGI. The CDR3: CASSPTGGLYGYTF. In DNA, the CDR3 is TGTGCCAGCAGCCCGACAGGGGGCCTTTATGGCTACACCTTC.

The V and J genes are TRBV6-1 and TRBJ1-4, with TRBD1 matching 9 bases. J gave up 9 bases and V 8 bases, and 10 bases lay outside the gene matches. There are 14 residues in the CDR3. Germline-derived CDR1 and CDR2 are MNHNS and SASEGT. Written as DNA, the CDR3 is TGTGCCAGCCTCCCACGGGACAGGGAGAAAAAACTGTTTTTT. The encoded protein is CASLPRDREKKLFF.

The V gene is TRBV27, the J gene TRBJ1-2, with 7 bases identical to TRBD1. Germline assignment: CDR1 MNHEY and CDR2 SMNVEV (reference sequence). This CDR3 contains 14 residues. V trimming: 6 bases; J trimming: 7 bases; junction bases outside the gene matches: 11. The chain's CDR3 is CASSPEWQGGGYTF. CDR3 coding DNA: TGTGCCAGCAGCCCGGAGTGGCAGGGGGGTGGCTACACCTTC.

This clone appeared a few times. This sequence joins TRBV18 and TRBJ1-3; tentative D call: TRBD1 (6 bases). V dropped 6 bases and J dropped 0 bases, with 12 bases sitting between them. CDR1 and CDR2 from the germline V gene are KGHSH and LQKENI. The CDR3 has 15 residues. The CDR3 DNA reads as TGTGCCAGCTCCCCTTGGGACAACTCTGGAAACACCATATATTTT. This encodes CASSPWDNSGNTIYF.

The rearrangement links TRBV6-6 to TRBJ2-1; 10 bases match TRBD1. CDR3 length: 14 residues. Germline trimming cut 7 bases from V and 7 bases from J; bases unmatched to any gene: 7. The germline CDR1 and CDR2 sequences are MNHNY and SVGAGI (reference sequence). In DNA form, the CDR3 reads TGTGCCAGCATAGGGACAGGGGTGGTGAATGAGCAGTTCTTC. This gives the protein CASIGTGVVNEQFF.